Listed here are 32 T cell receptor beta chains from one sample, sequenced in a study of blood T cell repertoires in COVID-19. Measured with immunoSEQ multiplex PCR; TCRdb has only the in-frame clones, and not every one. The sample has about 170,000 clones; 65% to 80% are singletons. The sample taken for sequencing was PBMCs or T cells enriched from blood (not recorded which). These receptors all come from a woman between 70 and 85 years old in a cohort exposed to, infected with or recovered from COVID-19 (not recorded which).

The V gene is TRBV2, the J gene TRBJ2-2, with a weak D call TRBD2 (5 bases). The CDR3 length is 12 residues. Germline V gives CDR1 SNHLY, CDR2 FYNNEI. V lost 6 bases to trimming and J lost 5 bases, with 7 bases between them. CDR3 in DNA: TGTGCCAGCAGGTCGGGGACCGGGGAGCTGTTTTTT. Amino acids: CASRSGTGELFF.

V gene TRBV28 combines with J gene TRBJ1-1; 7 bases line up with TRBD1. The CDR3 is 16 residues long. Germline CDR1 reads MDHEN; CDR2 reads SYDVKM. Germline trimming cut 8 bases from V and 3 bases from J; bases unmatched to any gene: 15. The CDR3 DNA reads TGTGCCAGCCCCGCGACAGGGTCGGTGAGGGACACTGAAGCTTTCTTT. Translated: CASPATGSVRDTEAFF.

The DNA for the CDR3 is TGCGCCAGCAGCTTCGGGACAGGGGGCGGGAATGAGCAGTTCTTC. The encoded protein is CASSFGTGGGNEQFF. The chain employs TRBV5-1 and TRBJ2-1; TRBD1 agrees at 12 bases. Trimming took 2 bases from V and 7 from J; bases not matched to a gene: 4. Germline CDR1 SGHRS, CDR2 YFSETQ. This CDR3 is 15 amino acids long.

The genes are TRBV4-2 and TRBJ2-1, with 10 nucleotides matching TRBD2. This CDR3 has 16 amino acids. V shed 0 bases and J 2 bases; nucleotides not matched to a gene: 1. Looked up from germline, CDR1 is LGHNA and CDR2 is YNFKEQ. The CDR3 coding sequence is TGTGCCAGCAGCCAAGAACTAGCGGGACCCTACAATGAGCAGTTCTTC. It specifies CASSQELAGPYNEQFF.

The chain carries TRBV18 and TRBJ1-6; perhaps TRBD1 as D (5 bases). Germline assignment: CDR1 KGHSH and CDR2 LQKENI. V gave up 4 bases and J gave up 9 bases, with 16 bases separating them. This CDR3 comprises 15 residues. CDR3 sequence reads: CASSQAGVSGSPLHF. The CDR3 coding sequence is TGTGCCAGCTCACAGGCGGGGGTCTCGGGTTCACCCCTCCACTTT.

The rearrangement links TRBV28 to TRBJ1-4; D might be TRBD1 (5 bases). The CDR3 sequence is 15 residues long. CDR1 is MDHEN, CDR2 SYDVKM, per germline. The V and J ends lost 2 bases and 0 bases respectively, with 7 bases between them. The CDR3 region has the DNA TGTGCCAGCAGTTTAGGGGGGGCAACTAATGAAAAACTGTTTTTT. Translated, it gives CASSLGGATNEKLFF.

V and J are TRBV28 and TRBJ2-5, with 8 bases fitting TRBD1. Germline V gene lookup returns CDR1 MDHEN and CDR2 SYDVKM. This CDR3 has 17 residues. The V and J ends lost 6 bases and 0 bases, in that order; junction bases with no gene match: 12. CDR3 nucleotides: TGTGCCAGCAGCCTTAAAAGGACAGGGTCATACCAAGAGACCCAGTACTTC. It yields the protein CASSLKRTGSYQETQYF.

The chain links TRBV7-2 to TRBJ2-3, with TRBD2 identical over 7 bases. J lost 6 bases, V lost 0 bases, and 3 bases had no gene match. CDR3 size: 14 residues. Germline CDR1 SGHTA, CDR2 FQGNSA. CDR3: CASSLAGGVDTQYF. CDR3 DNA sequence: TGTGCCAGCAGCTTAGCGGGAGGGGTGGATACGCAGTATTTT.

This clone was counted a single time. V is TRBV7-2 and J is TRBJ1-1; TRBD1 might be the D (5 bases). Per the germline V gene, CDR1 is SGHTA and CDR2 is FQGNSA. V was trimmed by 5 bases and J by 11 bases, leaving 18 bases between them. CDR3 length: 13 residues. CDR3 bases: TGTGCCAGCAGCCCAGGGACCACCCGGGAGGCTTTCTTT. It is translated as CASSPGTTREAFF.

The chain uses TRBV4-3 and TRBJ2-1; 11 positions agree with TRBD2. Germline CDR1 LGHNA, CDR2 YSLEER. The junction had 5 bases not matched to a gene; V was cut back by 0 bases and J by 7 bases. The CDR3 is 16 amino acids. This chain's CDR3 is CASSQDTSGSKNEQFF. The CDR3 DNA is TGCGCCAGCAGCCAAGACACTAGCGGGAGTAAAAATGAGCAGTTCTTC.

The V and J genes are TRBV27 and TRBJ2-5; no clear D gene. Germline-derived CDR1 and CDR2 are MNHEY and SMNVEV (reference sequence). Deletions cut 0 bases from V and 5 bases from J, with 7 bases between. CDR3 length: 13 residues. DNA of the CDR3: TGTGCCAGCAGTTTATCGACTTCGGAGACCCAGTACTTC. The encoded protein is CASSLSTSETQYF.

The chain joins TRBV7-2 to TRBJ1-2, with 7 positions matching TRBD1. The CDR3 loop spans 13 amino acids. V shed 1 base and J 10 bases; nucleotides not matched to a gene: 6. Germline assignment: CDR1 SGHTA and CDR2 FQGNSA. CDR3 sequence: CASSLGGGQDYTF. The CDR3 nucleotides read TGTGCCAGCAGCTTAGGAGGGGGCCAAGACTACACCTTC.

The J gene is TRBJ2-7, the V gene TRBV7-8; a possible D gene is TRBD2 (6 bases). Germline CDR1 is SGHVS and CDR2 is FQNEAQ. V shed 5 bases and J shed 0 bases, with 17 bases lying between them. The CDR3 length is 16 residues. The CDR3 loop is CASSTQWAGSSYEQYF. CDR3 DNA: TGTGCCAGCAGCACACAGTGGGCGGGAAGCTCCTACGAGCAGTACTTC. Complete variable domain (other parts from reference TRBV7-8 and TRBJ2-7): GAGVSQSPRYKVAKRGQDVALRCDPISGHVSLFWYQQALGQGPEFLTYFQNEAQLDKSGLPSDRFFAERPEGSVSTLKIQRTQQEDSAVYLCASSTQWAGSSYEQYFGPGTRLTVT.

The chain carries TRBV3-1 (or the pseudogene TRBV3-2) and TRBJ1-2; 8 bases fit TRBD1. Germline lookup yields CDR1 LGHDT and CDR2 YNNKEL (reference sequence). The CDR3 runs to 17 residues. V shed 4 bases, J shed 5 bases, and the junction held 15 bases outside the gene matches. The CDR3 DNA reads TGTGCCAGCAGCCTGGGGACGTCACAGGGGGAAGGTTATGGCTACACCTTC. It specifies CASSLGTSQGEGYGYTF.

This chain links TRBV19 with TRBJ2-1, with 7 bases fitting TRBD2. V gave up 2 bases and J gave up 2 bases; unmatched junction bases: 9. From germline, CDR1 is LNHDA and CDR2 SQIVND (reference sequence). This CDR3 has 17 residues. As DNA, the CDR3 is TGTGCCAGTAGTATATTGAGACTAGCAGATACCTACAATGAGCAGTTCTTC. It codes for CASSILRLADTYNEQFF.

The chain has TRBV3-1 (or the pseudogene TRBV3-2) and TRBJ2-5, with TRBD1 matching 7 bases. V shed 4 bases, J shed 5 bases, and the junction held 10 bases outside the gene matches. Germline V gene data show CDR1 as LGHDT and CDR2 as YNNKEL (reference sequence). The CDR3 is 15 amino acids. In nucleotides, the CDR3 is TGTGCCAGCAGCCGAACAAGACAGGGTACGGAGACCCAGTACTTC. Translated, it gives CASSRTRQGTETQYF.

V is TRBV10-1 and J is TRBJ2-5; D remains unclear. CDR3 length equals 15 residues. Germline V lookup: CDR1 WNHNN, CDR2 SYGVQD (reference sequence). With 9 bases removed from V and 4 bases from J, the gap between germline ends came to 21 bases. The CDR3 DNA follows: TGCGCCAGTATACCCGGTCAAAACGCGCCAGAGACCCAGTACTTC. It encodes CASIPGQNAPETQYF.

The V and J genes are TRBV3-1 (or the pseudogene TRBV3-2) and TRBJ2-7, with 7 nucleotides matching TRBD2. J gave up 6 bases and V 2 bases, and 7 bases lay outside the gene matches. Germline V gives CDR1 LGHDT, CDR2 YNNKEL (reference sequence). This CDR3 comprises 14 residues. The CDR3 region is CASSQRGLAAEQYF. The CDR3, as DNA: TGTGCCAGCAGCCAACGTGGGCTAGCGGCCGAGCAGTACTTC.

The V and J genes are TRBV7-9 and TRBJ2-3; 9 positions agree with TRBD1. V trimming: 4 bases; J trimming: 1 base; junction bases outside the gene matches: 3. Germline values: CDR1 SEHNR, CDR2 FQNEAQ (reference sequence). This CDR3 comprises 15 residues. CDR3 sequence (DNA): TGTGCCAGCAGCTACAGGGGGCGCGGCACAGATACGCAGTATTTT. This sequence encodes CASSYRGRGTDTQYF.

The V call is TRBV28, the J call TRBJ2-1; a possible D gene is TRBD2 (6 bases). Trimming stripped 4 bases from V and 5 bases from J, with 12 bases between. Germline V lookup: CDR1 MDHEN, CDR2 SYDVKM. The CDR3 runs 14 residues. The CDR3 nucleotides read TGTGCCAGCAGTTCTGGGACTCCCAACAATGAGCAGTTCTTC. Translation: CASSSGTPNNEQFF.

In DNA form, the CDR3 reads TGTGCCACCCTGCCCGGGGGCACAGATACGCAGTATTTT. This gives the protein CATLPGGTDTQYF. The chain employs TRBV12-3 or TRBV12-4 and TRBJ2-3, with TRBD2 as a possible D gene (5 bases). The CDR3 consists of 13 residues. V lost 10 bases to trimming and J lost 1 base, with 12 bases between them.

The rearrangement links TRBV18 to TRBJ1-2, with D possibly TRBD1 on 6 matching bases. Per the germline V gene, CDR1 is KGHSH and CDR2 is LQKENI. V was pared by 2 bases and J by 4 bases, with 14 bases between. This CDR3 region has 15 residues. The CDR3 region has the DNA TGTGCCAGCTCACCAATCACAGGGCCTTTCTATGGCTACACCTTC. Its protein is CASSPITGPFYGYTF.

CDR3 in amino acids: CASSYQRITYEQYF. CDR3 coding DNA: TGTGCCAGCAGTTACCAGCGGATTACCTACGAGCAGTACTTC. This chain uses TRBV6-6 with TRBJ2-7; weak D call: TRBD2 (5 bases). V was pared by 2 bases and J by 2 bases, with 10 bases between. Per the germline V gene, CDR1 is MNHNY and CDR2 is SVGAGI (reference sequence). This CDR3 is 14 amino acids long.

J is TRBJ2-3 and V is TRBV5-4; 10 bases fit TRBD2. V lost 4 bases, J lost 2 bases, and 7 bases stayed unmatched. Germline CDR1 SGHNT, CDR2 YYREEE (reference sequence). The CDR3 is made up of 16 amino acids. CDR3 region: CASSASGRALTDTQYF. The CDR3 DNA follows: TGTGCCAGCAGCGCCAGCGGGAGGGCCCTCACAGATACGCAGTATTTT.

The chain combines TRBV5-8 with TRBJ2-1, with TRBD2 matching over 9 bases. Germline-derived CDR1 and CDR2 are SGHTS and YDEGEE. V shed 7 bases, J shed 3 bases, and the junction held 14 bases outside the gene matches. The CDR3 runs 17 residues. For the CDR3, the DNA is TGTGCCAGCGGACAAGTAGCGGGAGCCGCTTTCTACAATGAGCAGTTCTTC. Translation gives CASGQVAGAAFYNEQFF.

J is TRBJ2-7 and V is TRBV19; TRBD1 is a possible D gene (6 bases). V was shortened by 5 bases and J by 0 bases, with 23 bases between the two germline ends. The CDR3 runs 18 residues. From germline, CDR1 is LNHDA and CDR2 SQIVND (reference sequence). CDR3 sequence: CASSWSHPGTMSSYEQYF. In DNA form, the CDR3 reads TGTGCCAGTAGTTGGTCCCATCCCGGGACAATGAGCTCCTACGAGCAGTACTTC.

V is TRBV6-5 and J is TRBJ2-2; D possibly corresponds to TRBD2 (6 bases). V was trimmed by 7 bases and J by 6 bases, leaving 15 bases between them. The CDR3 totals 14 residues. Germline CDR1 MNHEY, CDR2 SVGAGI. CDR3 nucleotides: TGTGCCAGCACCGAAAATACTAGCCCCGGGGAGCTGTTTTTT. It yields the protein CASTENTSPGELFF.

The chain uses TRBV18 and TRBJ2-5, with 7 nucleotides matching TRBD2. CDR1 is KGHSH, CDR2 LQKENI, per germline. The CDR3 is 14 residues long. V lost 4 bases, J lost 2 bases, and 4 bases stayed unmatched. The chain's CDR3 is CASSREAGQETQYF. CDR3 nucleotides: TGTGCCAGCTCACGAGAAGCGGGACAAGAGACCCAGTACTTC.

This clone was detected only a few times. V usage is TRBV5-1 and J usage is TRBJ1-1; 10 bases match TRBD1. The CDR3 extends over 16 amino acids. V dropped 6 bases and J dropped 0; count of bases not matched to a gene: 8. CDR1 and CDR2 (germline): SGHRS, YFSETQ. CDR3 nucleotides: TGCGCCAGCATCTCCGGGACAGGGGCCATGAACACTGAAGCTTTCTTT. Protein product: CASISGTGAMNTEAFF.

This rearrangement joins TRBV25-1 to TRBJ1-1; 7 bases are shared with TRBD1. Trimming removed 6 bases from V and 4 bases from J; junction bases left unmatched: 5. CDR3 size: 13 residues. CDR1 and CDR2 (germline): MGHDK, SYGVNS. The CDR3 sequence: CASSLTGTTEAFF. The CDR3 nucleotides read TGTGCCAGCAGCCTGACAGGGACCACTGAAGCTTTCTTT.

V is TRBV9 and J is TRBJ2-1; tentative D call: TRBD2 (5 bases). Trimming took off 2 bases at V and 0 bases at J, with 9 bases between the two ends. This CDR3 has 15 amino acids. CDR1 is SGDLS and CDR2 is YYNGEE in the germline V gene. The CDR3 DNA sequence: TGTGCCAGCAGCGTCAGAGCGGTCTCCTACAATGAGCAGTTCTTC. Amino acid sequence: CASSVRAVSYNEQFF.

The chain combines TRBV5-1 with TRBJ2-2; D is unclear. The CDR3 is made up of 15 amino acids. With 0 bases removed from V and 6 bases from J, the gap between germline ends came to 12 bases. Germline V gene data show CDR1 as SGHRS and CDR2 as YFSETQ. The CDR3 spells CASSLGEVQAGELFF. DNA of the CDR3: TGCGCCAGCAGCTTGGGAGAGGTTCAAGCCGGGGAGCTGTTTTTT.